The 18 T cell receptor beta chains below were found in one sample sequenced in a study of spatial heterogeneity in lung cancer. Study-wide points: Higher tumor mutation counts went along with higher counts of expanded intratumoral alpha and beta TCRs.

Documented time point: sample taken at primary tumor resection. In TCRdb, the 5' RACE reads were re-called with MiXCR into one record per CDR3 protein. The sample includes around 20,000 distinct CDR3 sequences, 8.5% to 10% of them seen just once. Their target antigens are unknown. This specimen consisted of lung tumor tissue, obtained at surgery. Receptors originate from a female donor with early-stage non-small cell lung cancer.

This clonotype came up a few times. Because the library targeted alpha chains, this beta chain is an off-target read whose size means little. The chain recombines TRBV10-3 with TRBJ1-6, with D possibly TRBD1 on 5 matching bases. V was pared by 1 base and J by 7 bases, with 11 bases between. Germline V gene data show CDR1 as ENHRY and CDR2 as SYGVKD. The CDR3 loop spans 15 amino acids. The CDR3 coding sequence is TGTGCCATCAGTGAGTTAGAGGGACTGAATTCACCCCTCCACTTT. This translates into CAISELEGLNSPLHF.

Only a few counts were recorded for this clonotype. Since the library was made to target alpha chains, this beta chain is a stray read and its abundance is not meaningful. The genes are TRBV4-2 and TRBJ1-2; 7 nucleotides line up with TRBD1. The CDR3 extends over 15 amino acids. Trimming removed 0 bases from V and 8 bases from J; junction bases left unmatched: 9. Germline lookup yields CDR1 LGHNA and CDR2 YNFKEQ. The chain's CDR3 is CASSQDRGRGSGYTF. CDR3 DNA sequence: TGTGCCAGCAGCCAAGATCGAGGCAGGGGGAGCGGCTACACCTTC.

Turning to this clonotype: For a library built for alpha chains, this beta chain is a stray read; little rests on its size. The chain joins TRBV30 to TRBJ2-1; D unclear. Germline V gene lookup returns CDR1 GTSNPN and CDR2 SVGIG (reference sequence). V was pared by 3 bases and J by 3 bases, with 3 bases between. This CDR3 is built from 11 residues. CDR3 sequence: CAWRSYNEQFF. DNA of the CDR3: TGTGCCTGGAGAAGCTACAATGAGCAGTTCTTC.

This clonotype was observed a few times. This beta chain is off target for a library built for alpha chains, so its abundance means little. This chain joins TRBV9 and TRBJ2-3, with TRBD1 identical over 7 bases. The CDR3 is 18 amino acids. V was clipped by 0 bases and J by 2 bases; unmatched bases: 12. Germline values: CDR1 SGDLS, CDR2 YYNGEE. The CDR3 sequence is CASSVEGGQAKNTDTQYF. In DNA form, the CDR3 reads TGTGCCAGCAGCGTAGAGGGCGGACAGGCTAAAAACACAGATACGCAGTATTTT.

This clonotype appeared many times. The library was prepared for alpha chains; this beta chain is a stray read, so its frequency means little. This chain uses TRBV5-4 with TRBJ1-2; 12 positions agree with TRBD1. Germline assignment: CDR1 SGHNT and CDR2 YYREEE (reference sequence). V trimming: 4 bases; J trimming: 1 base; junction bases outside the gene matches: 5. The CDR3 totals 16 residues. The CDR3 loop is CASSTGQGAGNYGYTF. The CDR3, as DNA: TGTGCCAGCAGCACGGGACAGGGGGCGGGTAACTATGGCTACACCTTC.

At least ten counts were recorded for this clonotype. This beta chain appears as a stray read in a library generated for alpha chains; its size is not informative. V gene TRBV6-5 combines with J gene TRBJ2-5; D possibly corresponds to TRBD2 (5 bases). V was clipped by 6 bases and J by 2 bases, with 10 bases between them. This CDR3 comprises 13 residues. Germline V gene data show CDR1 as MNHEY and CDR2 as SVGAGI. As DNA, the CDR3 is TGTGCCAGCAGCCTACTAGAGCAAGAGACCCAGTACTTC. The encoded protein is CASSLLEQETQYF.

In its sample, this clonotype was seen many times. Within a library made for alpha chains, this beta chain is off target, and its count is uninformative. In DNA form, the CDR3 reads TGCAGTGCTATGGTACTACCGGGACCCCGAGTCTCTGGGGCCAACGTCCTGACTTTC. Amino acids: CSAMVLPGPRVSGANVLTF. V and J are TRBV20-1 and TRBJ2-6; D possibly matches TRBD1 or TRBD2 (5 bases each). V shed 4 bases and J shed 0 bases, with 22 bases lying between them. Germline loops: CDR1 DFQATT, CDR2 SNEGSKA (reference sequence). The CDR3 extends over 19 amino acids.

Notes on this clonotype: With the library built for alpha chains, this beta chain is off target and its frequency is not meaningful. The chain has TRBV19 and TRBJ1-5, with 7 positions matching TRBD1. CDR3 size: 14 residues. J lost 4 bases, V lost 7 bases, and 7 bases had no gene match. In germline, CDR1 is LNHDA, CDR2 SQIVND (reference sequence). CDR3 sequence (DNA): TGTGCCAGTACAGGCCGACAGGGAAATCAGCCCCAGCATTTT. It codes for CASTGRQGNQPQHF.

For this clonotype: With the library built for alpha chains, this beta chain is off target and its frequency is not meaningful. The chain has TRBV29-1 and TRBJ2-7, with D perhaps being TRBD1 or TRBD2 (5 bases each). Trimming stripped 6 bases from V and 3 bases from J, with 18 bases between. This CDR3 has 14 amino acids. Germline V lookup: CDR1 SQVTM, CDR2 ANQGSEA. CDR3 sequence reads: CSVAGTLGGYEQYF. DNA for the CDR3: TGCAGCGTGGCCGGGACCCTAGGCGGCTACGAGCAGTACTTC.

In this sample, this clonotype is medium-sized. In a library made to pick up alpha chains, this beta chain is a stray read with a size that means little. V is TRBV29-1 and J is TRBJ1-2; 7 bases agree with TRBD1. Trimming cost V 7 bases and J 6 bases; bases outside gene matches: 5. Germline-derived CDR1 and CDR2 are SQVTM and ANQGSEA. The CDR3 has 11 residues. CDR3 protein: CSGSGTDGYTF. CDR3 nucleotides: TGCAGCGGGTCCGGGACAGATGGCTACACCTTC.

This clonotype was found many times. As an off-target read in a library built for alpha chains, this beta chain has a frequency of little significance. J is TRBJ1-1 and V is TRBV20-1; 8 nucleotides agree with TRBD1. Trimming took 3 bases from V and 4 from J; bases not matched to a gene: 10. The CDR3 has 15 amino acids. CDR1 is DFQATT, CDR2 SNEGSKA, per germline (reference sequence). CDR3: CSASVTRGPGTEAFF. CDR3 coding DNA: TGCAGTGCTAGCGTAACCAGGGGGCCGGGCACTGAAGCTTTCTTT.

Remarks on this clonotype: This beta chain is a stray read from a library made for alpha chains; its abundance is not meaningful. This chain links TRBV6-2 or TRBV6-3 with TRBJ2-5, with D tentatively TRBD2 (5 bases). The V gene lost 8 bases and the J gene lost 0 bases, with 13 bases spanning the gap. The germline gives CDR1 MNHEY, CDR2 SVGEGT. The CDR3 contains 14 residues. DNA for the CDR3: TGTGCCAGCTCCCCAGGAGGCAACCAAGAGACCCAGTACTTC. Protein sequence: CASSPGGNQETQYF.

This clonotype was observed many times. The size of this beta chain means little, since it is a stray read in a library made for alpha chains. This sequence joins TRBV12-3 or TRBV12-4 and TRBJ2-7, with D hard to call. The V and J ends lost 3 bases and 3 bases respectively, with 12 bases between them. The CDR3 is 14 amino acids. The CDR3 DNA reads TGTGCCAGCAGTTTGGACGGCAGAGGCTACGAGCAGTACTTC. It translates to CASSLDGRGYEQYF.

This clonotype was detected many times. Little can be read into the size of this beta chain, an off-target read in a library designed for alpha chains. The chain couples TRBV2 to TRBJ2-5; 10 bases align to TRBD1. This CDR3 has 14 residues. V shed 5 bases and J 3 bases; nucleotides not matched to a gene: 3. Per germline, CDR1 SNHLY and CDR2 FYNNEI. CDR3: CASSRQGAKETQYF. The CDR3 DNA reads as TGTGCCAGCAGTCGACAGGGGGCCAAAGAGACCCAGTACTTC.

This clonotype is judged medium-sized (0.01 to 0.1%). This beta chain came through as a stray read in a library set up for alpha chains, and its size says little. The chain has TRBV5-1 and TRBJ2-3; the D gene is possibly TRBD1 (5 bases). Germline loops: CDR1 SGHRS, CDR2 YFSETQ. Between the trimmed V and J ends, which lost 0 bases and 0 bases, there was a span of 8 bases. The CDR3 sequence is 15 residues long. The DNA for the CDR3 is TGCGCCAGCAGCTTGGAGGCAGGGAGCACAGATACGCAGTATTTT. This gives the protein CASSLEAGSTDTQYF.

There are many counts of this clonotype. The library was built for alpha chains, so this beta chain is an off-target read and its size means little. V and J are TRBV6-5 and TRBJ2-3, with TRBD2 identical over 12 bases. From germline, CDR1 is MNHEY and CDR2 SVGAGI. V lost 7 bases to trimming and J lost 4 bases; unmatched junction nucleotides: 6. This CDR3 has 15 residues. The CDR3 protein is CASTTSGGRSDTQYF. As DNA, the CDR3 is TGTGCCAGCACCACTAGCGGGGGGCGGTCAGATACGCAGTATTTT.

A few counts support this clonotype. Within a library made for alpha chains, this beta chain is off target, and its count is uninformative. The chain has TRBV29-1 and TRBJ2-1; 9 bases fit TRBD2. CDR1 is SQVTM, CDR2 ANQGSEA, per germline. V trimming: 1 base; J trimming: 0 bases; junction bases outside the gene matches: 7. The CDR3 is 17 amino acids. The CDR3 is CSVEGLAVPSSYNEQFF. In nucleotides, the CDR3 is TGCAGCGTTGAAGGACTAGCGGTGCCTAGCTCCTACAATGAGCAGTTCTTC.

This clonotype was observed a handful of times. Found in a library prepared for alpha chains, this beta chain is an off-target read, and its abundance has little meaning. The chain uses TRBV7-2 and TRBJ2-1; 8 nucleotides agree with TRBD2. The CDR3 contains 15 residues. The V gene end was trimmed by 3 bases and the J gene end by 9 bases; junction bases not matched to a gene: 10. Germline assignment: CDR1 SGHTA and CDR2 FQGNSA. The CDR3 nucleotides are TGTGCCAGCAGCTTTCTCACTACCGGGAGGGGTGAGCAGTTCTTC. This sequence encodes CASSFLTTGRGEQFF. The complete variable domain, with remaining parts taken from reference TRBV7-2 and TRBJ2-1, reads GAGVSQSPSNKVTEKGKDVELRCDPISGHTALYWYRQSLGQGLEFLIYFQGNSAPDKSGLPSDRFSAERTGGSVSTLTIQRTQQEDSAVYLCASSFLTTGRGEQFFGPGTRLTVL.